Shown below are 20 T cell receptor beta chains from a single sample sequenced in a study of shared clonotypes between healthy human individuals. Measured with immunoSEQ multiplex PCR; TCRdb has only the in-frame clones, and not every one. This table has some 1,100,000 clones, approximately 78% appearing once. The sequenced sample was memory CD4+ T cells from PBMCs. Subset here: CD45RA-negative fraction. The receptors here all came from a man between 18 and 35 years old in good health. Some clones in this sample may be carry-over from other donors' samples.

V and J are TRBV7-9 and TRBJ2-5, with unresolved D. V dropped 4 bases and J dropped 4 bases, with 10 bases sitting between them. This CDR3 has 13 residues. Germline V gives CDR1 SEHNR, CDR2 FQNEAQ (reference sequence). The CDR3 DNA sequence: TGTGCCAGCAGCTCCAGGACGCTAGAGACCCAGTACTTC. Its translation: CASSSRTLETQYF.

The chain carries TRBV2 and TRBJ2-1; the D is unclear. This CDR3 comprises 13 residues. Trimming left V 4 bases short and J 7 bases short, with 11 bases between. Per germline, CDR1 SNHLY and CDR2 FYNNEI. DNA for the CDR3: TGTGCCAGCAGTGTAGTAGGTAGGAATGAGCAGTTCTTC. As protein: CASSVVGRNEQFF.

The chain uses TRBV4-1 and TRBJ1-2; 7 bases match TRBD1. Per the germline V gene, CDR1 is MGHRA and CDR2 is YSYEKL. The trim removed 3 bases at V and 2 bases at J, leaving 3 bases unmatched. CDR3 size: 14 residues. CDR3: CASSHPDRNYGYTF. The CDR3 DNA reads as TGCGCCAGCAGCCATCCGGACAGGAACTATGGCTACACCTTC.

This clone was detected only once. The chain joins TRBV4-2 to TRBJ1-4; TRBD1 is a possible D gene (5 bases). Germline V lookup: CDR1 LGHNA, CDR2 YNFKEQ. The CDR3 is 15 amino acids. V dropped 4 bases and J dropped 12 bases, with 21 bases sitting between them. CDR3 residues: CASSRFWGVGLELFF. The CDR3 nucleotides are TGTGCCAGCAGCCGCTTCTGGGGGGTGGGTTTAGAACTGTTTTTT.

The chain has TRBV9 and TRBJ1-2; 7 bases fit TRBD1. With 0 bases clipped from V and 4 bases from J, the junction kept 9 bases outside the gene matches. CDR1 and CDR2 from the germline V gene are SGDLS and YYNGEE. The CDR3 runs to 16 residues. The CDR3: CASSVAPQGRGYGYTF. The CDR3 bases are TGTGCCAGCAGCGTAGCTCCACAGGGGAGAGGCTATGGCTACACCTTC.

The V gene is TRBV7-3, the J gene TRBJ2-7; TRBD2 matches 10 bases. Germline loops: CDR1 SGHTA, CDR2 FQGTGA. V shed 2 bases, J shed 6 bases, and the junction held 7 bases outside the gene matches. The CDR3 has 15 residues. The CDR3 coding sequence is TGTGCCAGCAGCTTAGGGCTAGCGGGAGTATCCGAGCAGTACTTC. Protein: CASSLGLAGVSEQYF.

This sequence joins TRBV5-1 and TRBJ2-7; possibly TRBD2 for D (5 bases). This CDR3 is 16 amino acids long. V shed 0 bases and J shed 3 bases, with 16 bases lying between them. Germline CDR1 is SGHRS and CDR2 is YFSETQ. The CDR3 coding sequence is TGCGCCAGCAGCTTGGACCCGACCTCGGGAAACTACGAGCAGTACTTC. Its protein is CASSLDPTSGNYEQYF.

The CDR3 DNA reads TGTGCCAGCAGCCAAAGCGGGAGTGAGACCCAGTACTTC. The encoded protein is CASSQSGSETQYF. The J gene is TRBJ2-5, the V gene TRBV28; 8 bases map to TRBD2. The V gene end was trimmed by 6 bases and the J gene end by 5 bases; junction bases not matched to a gene: 5. From germline, CDR1 is MDHEN and CDR2 SYDVKM. This CDR3 has 13 amino acids.

The gene calls are TRBV13 and TRBJ1-3; possible D gene TRBD1, 5 bases. Looked up from germline, CDR1 is PRHDT and CDR2 is FYEKMQ (reference sequence). This CDR3 has 13 amino acids. Trimming left V 5 bases short and J 6 bases short, with 11 bases between. CDR3 DNA: TGTGCCAGCAGCCCGGTAGGGGTAAACACCATATATTTT. Encoded protein: CASSPVGVNTIYF.

This chain uses TRBV6-1 with TRBJ2-3; 7 bases line up with TRBD2. CDR3 length equals 13 residues. With V trimmed by 6 bases and J by 4 bases, 4 bases remained unmatched. Germline CDR1 and CDR2: MNHNS and SASEGT. In DNA, the CDR3 is TGTGCCAGCAGAACCACTAGCGCAGATACGCAGTATTTT. Translated, it gives CASRTTSADTQYF.

The rearrangement uses TRBV30 and TRBJ2-5; 10 positions match TRBD2. After removal of 4 bases from V and 2 bases from J, the junction contained 13 bases not matched to a gene. This CDR3 has 17 amino acids. The V gene's germline CDR1 is GTSNPN and CDR2 SVGIG (reference sequence). The chain's CDR3 is CAWTRDRLAGHQETQYF. The CDR3, as DNA: TGTGCCTGGACTCGGGACAGACTAGCGGGCCATCAAGAGACCCAGTACTTC.

V gene TRBV7-3 combines with J gene TRBJ2-2; TRBD2 matches at 12 bases. This CDR3 is built from 18 residues. Germline-derived CDR1 and CDR2 are SGHTA and FQGTGA. The J segment lost 11 bases and the V segment lost 5 bases, leaving 18 bases of the junction unmatched. CDR3 DNA: TGTGCCAGCAGCCTGAACCCGGGGATGGCTAGCGGGAGGGCCGAGCTGTTTTTT. This sequence encodes CASSLNPGMASGRAELFF.

The chain couples TRBV28 to TRBJ2-7; D not resolved. Germline lookup yields CDR1 MDHEN and CDR2 SYDVKM. The CDR3 contains 14 residues. Trimming removed 5 bases at V and 4 bases at J, with 15 bases between. The CDR3 is CASSTPMRIYEQYF. CDR3 nucleotide sequence: TGTGCCAGCAGTACCCCGATGAGGATTTACGAGCAGTACTTC.

The rearrangement joins TRBV28 to TRBJ1-2; 8 bases fit TRBD1. The CDR3 has 14 amino acids. With 5 bases clipped from V and 8 bases from J, the junction kept 10 bases outside the gene matches. CDR1 is MDHEN, CDR2 SYDVKM, per germline. Written as DNA, the CDR3 is TGTGCCAGCAGTCGGACAGGGAGGACGGGGGGCTACACCTTC. Protein sequence: CASSRTGRTGGYTF.

About this clone: A single base is all that separates this from a far larger clone, so a read error is likely. This rearrangement joins TRBV11-2 to TRBJ1-2; TRBD1 matches 9 bases. Germline CDR1 and CDR2: SGHAT and FQNNGV. This CDR3 region has 13 residues. Losses at the gene ends were 5 bases for V and 5 bases for J; bases not matched to a gene: 3. The CDR3 here is CASSVGQGYGYTF. CDR3 nucleotides: TGTGCCAGCAGCGTAGGACAGGGGTATGGCTACACCTTC.

The chain employs TRBV5-4 and TRBJ2-1; D assignment may be TRBD1 or TRBD2 (5 bases each). V lost 4 bases and J lost 6, with 14 bases in between. CDR3 length: 14 amino acids. CDR1 and CDR2 from the germline V gene are SGHNT and YYREEE (reference sequence). The chain's CDR3 is CASSVTGTLNEQFF. In nucleotides, the CDR3 is TGTGCCAGCAGCGTAACCGGGACCCTCAATGAGCAGTTCTTC.

J is TRBJ2-3 and V is TRBV2, with TRBD2 identical over 9 bases. V shed 5 bases and J 4 bases; nucleotides not matched to a gene: 7. Looked up from germline, CDR1 is SNHLY and CDR2 is FYNNEI. The CDR3 runs 15 residues. In nucleotides, the CDR3 is TGTGCCAGCAGTTTCAATAGCGGGAGTCCAGATACGCAGTATTTT. Translated: CASSFNSGSPDTQYF.

The rearrangement joins TRBV18 to TRBJ1-2; D is undetermined. Germline CDR1 KGHSH, CDR2 LQKENI. V gave up 3 bases and J gave up 2 bases, with 13 bases separating them. The CDR3 is 15 residues long. CDR3 bases: TGTGCCAGCTCACCCAAAACCCGGCAAAACTATGGCTACACCTTC. It encodes CASSPKTRQNYGYTF. Full variable domain (outside the CDR3, taken from reference TRBV18 and TRBJ1-2): NAGVMQNPRHLVRRRGQEARLRCSPMKGHSHVYWYRQLPEEGLKFMVYLQKENIIDESGMPKERFSAEFPKEGPSILRIQQVVRGDSAAYFCASSPKTRQNYGYTFGSGTRLTVV.

The V and J genes are TRBV27 and TRBJ2-2, with no clear D. Germline loops: CDR1 MNHEY, CDR2 SMNVEV (reference sequence). Trimming removed 6 bases at V and 3 bases at J, with 11 bases between. This CDR3 has 14 residues. The CDR3 loop is CASSRDLYTGELFF. CDR3 DNA: TGTGCCAGCAGCCGAGACCTTTACACCGGGGAGCTGTTTTTT.

In this sample, this clone turned up once. V gene TRBV18 combines with J gene TRBJ1-4; D unclear. Trimming left V 2 bases short and J 4 bases short, with 8 bases between. The germline V gene encodes CDR1 KGHSH and CDR2 LQKENI. The CDR3 is made up of 14 amino acids. Here the CDR3 DNA reads TGTGCCAGCTCACCAAGCGGCCTTAATGAAAAACTGTTTTTT. Its protein product is CASSPSGLNEKLFF.